Listed here are 16 T cell receptor beta chains from one sample, sequenced in a study of blood T cells in healthy people across ages. Sample-barcoded 5' priming and a J-beta primer mix drove a second PCR of 7 to 11 cycles. TCRdb re-called the 5' RACE reads with MiXCR, one entry per CDR3 protein. The table shows hundreds of thousands of distinct CDR3 sequences, with roughly 25% occurring only once. The same data also contributed to another study, on T cells of mothers and their children.

The source material was blood. These receptor sequences come from a boy aged 10-17 years in good health.

The V gene is TRBV5-6, the J gene TRBJ2-1; D uncertain. The V gene lost 2 bases and the J gene lost 9 bases, with 6 bases spanning the gap. CDR1 and CDR2 from the germline V gene are SGHDT and YYEEEE. CDR3 length: 11 amino acids. CDR3 in DNA: TGTGCCAGCAGCTTCACTGTTGAGCAGTTCTTC. It yields the protein CASSFTVEQFF.

This clonotype was seen more than once but under ten times. This chain connects TRBV29-1 to TRBJ2-1, with D perhaps TRBD2 (5 bases). Trimming shortened V by 5 bases and J by 3 bases, and 11 bases separated the two germline ends. The length of the CDR3 is 13 residues. Germline assignment: CDR1 SQVTM and CDR2 ANQGSEA. The CDR3 DNA sequence: TGCAGCGTTAACGGGGAAAGCTACAATGAGCAGTTCTTC. Its protein is CSVNGESYNEQFF.

There are a few counts of this clonotype. The rearrangement joins TRBV29-1 to TRBJ2-4; a possible D gene is TRBD1 (6 bases). Trimming removed 5 bases at V and 1 base at J, with 12 bases between. The CDR3 covers 14 residues. Germline loops: CDR1 SQVTM, CDR2 ANQGSEA. CDR3 amino acids: CSVKGVLAKNIQYF. The CDR3 region has the DNA TGCAGCGTTAAGGGGGTTCTGGCCAAAAACATTCAGTACTTC. The full variable domain, with the rest looked up from reference TRBV29-1 and TRBJ2-4, is SAVISQKPSRDICQRGTSLTIQCQVDSQVTMMFWYRQQPGQSLTLIATANQGSEATYESGFVIDKFPISRPNLTFSTLTVSNMSPEDSSIYLCSVKGVLAKNIQYFGAGTRLSVL.

This clonotype was counted a single time. The junction departs from the called germline gene at one end, perhaps through a read error. The chain joins TRBV9 to TRBJ2-3; TRBD2 matches at 7 bases. Germline CDR1 is SGDLS and CDR2 is YYNGEE. The CDR3 runs to 13 residues. The CDR3 DNA sequence: TGTGCCGGCAGCGGGACTCCCACAGATACGCAGTATTTT. Translated: CAGSGTPTDTQYF.

The chain is built from TRBV5-1 and TRBJ2-7; TRBD2 aligns across 12 bases. CDR1 is SGHRS, CDR2 YFSETQ, per germline. Unmatched junction bases numbered 4, after V lost 3 bases and J lost 6 bases. This CDR3 has 14 amino acids. CDR3 protein: CASSSTSGGLEQYF. The CDR3 DNA reads as TGCGCCAGCAGCTCGACTAGCGGGGGACTCGAGCAGTACTTC.

The chain employs TRBV3-1 and TRBJ2-1; 8 bases are shared with TRBD2. The V gene end was trimmed by 1 base and the J gene end by 3 bases; junction bases not matched to a gene: 2. Germline CDR1 and CDR2: LGHDT and YNNKEL (reference sequence). CDR3 size: 15 residues. CDR3 nucleotide sequence: TGTGCCAGCAGCCAAGGGCGGGAGGTCTACAATGAGCAGTTCTTC. Amino acid sequence: CASSQGREVYNEQFF.

This clonotype was counted a few times. The CDR3, as DNA: TGTGCCAGCAGCGGTCGTTATTCGGCTAATGAAAAACTGTTTTTT. This codes for CASSGRYSANEKLFF. The J gene is TRBJ1-4, the V gene TRBV14; no firm D call. The CDR3 extends over 15 amino acids. Trimming stripped 5 bases from V and 3 bases from J, with 13 bases between. The germline gives CDR1 SGHDN, CDR2 FVKESK.

This clonotype appeared a few times. The chain links TRBV6-5 to TRBJ2-1; no firm D call. V lost 4 bases, J lost 4 bases, and 8 bases lay in between. This CDR3 contains 13 residues. The germline gives CDR1 MNHEY, CDR2 SVGAGI. The CDR3 reads CASSWAQYNEQFF. The CDR3 coding sequence is TGTGCCAGCAGTTGGGCCCAATACAATGAGCAGTTCTTC.

This clonotype was seen repeatedly, ten times or more. This sequence joins TRBV3-1 and TRBJ2-7; the D gene is possibly TRBD2 (5 bases). V was pared by 5 bases and J by 0 bases, with 11 bases between. CDR1 LGHDT and CDR2 YNNKEL come from the germline V gene (reference sequence). The CDR3 runs to 14 residues. CDR3: CASSYEGPSYEQYF. For the CDR3, the DNA is TGTGCCAGCAGCTACGAGGGCCCCTCCTACGAGCAGTACTTC.

A few counts support this clonotype. V and J are TRBV7-2 and TRBJ2-7, with D unresolved. Trimming took off 3 bases at V and 6 bases at J, with 15 bases between the two ends. The CDR3 runs 14 residues. Germline CDR1 SGHTA, CDR2 FQGNSA. The CDR3 DNA follows: TGTGCCAGCAGCTTGCCGGGTCGAAAGGGCGAGCAGTACTTC. This translates into CASSLPGRKGEQYF.

This clonotype was observed a handful of times. This chain links TRBV28 with TRBJ2-7; D is unclear. The CDR3 has 14 amino acids. The germline gives CDR1 MDHEN, CDR2 SYDVKM. The V end lost 6 bases, the J end lost 0 bases, and 12 bases lay between the germline ends. The CDR3 is CASSSATFSYEQYF. The CDR3 DNA is TGTGCCAGCAGCTCCGCGACCTTCTCCTACGAGCAGTACTTC.

This clonotype was picked up a small number of times. One end of the junction varies from germline; a read error may be responsible. This sequence joins TRBV11-2 and TRBJ2-1; 13 positions agree with TRBD2. The CDR3 has 14 residues. Germline loops: CDR1 SGHAT, CDR2 FQNNGV. Written as DNA, the CDR3 is TGTGCCCGCAGCCGGACTAGCGGGAGCAATGAGCAGTTCTTC. It yields the protein CARSRTSGSNEQFF.

About this clonotype: The junction departs from germline at one end; a sequencing error may be responsible. The chain couples TRBV7-7 to TRBJ2-5, with D uncertain. The CDR3 covers 15 residues. CDR1 is SSHAT and CDR2 is FNYEAQ in the germline V gene (reference sequence). The CDR3 reads CASSLEADWQEAQYF. The DNA for the CDR3 is TGTGCTAGCAGCTTAGAGGCAGACTGGCAAGAGGCCCAGTACTTC.

This clonotype was detected a few times. V and J are TRBV6-1 and TRBJ2-5; 9 nucleotides agree with TRBD2. CDR3 length: 15 amino acids. Germline values: CDR1 MNHNS, CDR2 SASEGT. Trimming removed 8 bases from V and 4 bases from J; junction bases left unmatched: 11. The CDR3 sequence: CASFNAGGALETQYF. Written as DNA, the CDR3 is TGTGCCAGCTTCAATGCGGGGGGGGCTTTAGAGACCCAGTACTTC.

This clonotype has only a few counts. V gene TRBV6-5 combines with J gene TRBJ1-4; no reliable D call. This CDR3 comprises 15 residues. Germline-derived CDR1 and CDR2 are MNHEY and SVGAGI. Trimming stripped 8 bases from V and 5 bases from J, with 18 bases between. CDR3 protein: CASRTTGEANEKLFF. The DNA of the CDR3 is TGTGCCAGCCGAACTACGGGCGAGGCGAATGAAAAACTGTTTTTT.

The chain has TRBV3-1 and TRBJ1-2, with D perhaps TRBD1 (6 bases). Germline V gene lookup returns CDR1 LGHDT and CDR2 YNNKEL (reference sequence). This CDR3 comprises 14 residues. V was clipped by 0 bases and J by 5 bases, with 10 bases between them. The CDR3 DNA follows: TGTGCCAGCAGCCAAGATCGGGGGCAGTATGGCTACACCTTC. Its protein is CASSQDRGQYGYTF.